This T cell receptor (beta chain) is drawn from a study of blood T cell repertoires in COVID-19. At the level of the study: From the United States, Italy and Spain came samples of acute and convalescent COVID-19. T cells, B-cell-depleted T cells, or PBMCs supplied cDNA or gDNA.

Germline loops: CDR1 MNHEY, CDR2 SVGAGI. Trimming took 6 bases from V and 1 from J, leaving 10 bases between them. The CDR3 covers 14 residues. Authors' data handling: Reference gene primer amplification in the assay estimated nucleated cell counts. Libraries were prepared by immunoSEQ multiplex PCR; TCRdb keeps only in-frame clonotypes and omits some of them. V and J calls and clone size come straight from that table; D and trimming were deduced from the DNA. The sample includes hundreds of thousands of clones, 80% to 90% of them seen just once. This sequence originates from an elderly man with acute or convalescent COVID-19. The sample consisted of peripheral blood. V is TRBV6-5 and J is TRBJ1-5; D might be TRBD1 (6 bases). CDR3 amino acids: CASRLQGSNQPQHF. The CDR3 nucleotides read TGTGCCAGCAGACTACAGGGCAGCAATCAGCCCCAGCATTTT.